Listed here are 15 T cell receptor beta chains from one sample, sequenced in a study of control samples from healthy donors and cancer patients (dated by TCRdb to about 2020). The library was produced with the immunoSEQ multiplex PCR assay. TCRdb limited this immuneACCESS table to in-frame rearrangements with V and J called. A share of clones is missing; checked studies link under half to unresolved V genes, and the rest is unexplained. This sample has approximately 40,000 clones in its table, and around 75% of those were observed once. The ten largest clones capture 15% to 20% of the sample. Source material: formalin-fixed, paraffin-embedded tissue. The receptor set was obtained from a male donor with melanoma.

Concerning this clone itself: A read error is possible here, since a much larger clone lies one base away. The V and J genes are TRBV6-2 or TRBV6-3 and TRBJ1-1; 8 bases are shared with TRBD1. J gave up 7 bases and V 4 bases, and 8 bases lay outside the gene matches. CDR1 is MNHEY, CDR2 SVGEGT, per germline. This CDR3 has 14 residues. The CDR3: CASSWTGLRVEAFF. The CDR3 DNA reads TGTGCCAGCAGTTGGACAGGGCTGCGGGTTGAAGCTTTCTTT.

This chain connects TRBV7-8 to TRBJ2-5, with D maybe TRBD2 (6 bases). Germline-derived CDR1 and CDR2 are SGHVS and FQNEAQ. This CDR3 comprises 15 residues. V lost 4 bases to trimming and J lost 5 bases, with 17 bases between them. CDR3 coding DNA: TGTGCCAGCAGCTGGGGGGATGGAGCAGGGGAGACCCAGTACTTC. It is translated as CASSWGDGAGETQYF.

In this sample, this clone turned up a few times. Other nucleotide sequences from this sample produce the same CDR3. The chain couples TRBV9 to TRBJ2-3; 14 nucleotides line up with TRBD2. The CDR3 length is 17 residues. CDR1 is SGDLS, CDR2 YYNGEE, per germline. V shed 4 bases and J 1 base; nucleotides not matched to a gene: 5. This chain's CDR3 is CASSPRLAGGGTDTQYF. In nucleotides, the CDR3 is TGTGCCAGCAGCCCAAGACTAGCGGGAGGGGGCACAGATACGCAGTATTTT. Looking up the rest from reference TRBV9 and TRBJ2-3 gives the full variable domain: DSGVTQTPKHLITATGQRVTLRCSPRSGDLSVYWYQQSLDQGLQFLIQYYNGEERAKGNILERFSAQQFPDLHSELNLSSLELGDSALYFCASSPRLAGGGTDTQYFGPGTRLTVL.

This chain links TRBV5-1 with TRBJ2-3; D is perhaps TRBD2 (6 bases). Germline loops: CDR1 SGHRS, CDR2 YFSETQ. The CDR3 contains 16 residues. Deletions cut 1 base from V and 3 bases from J, with 15 bases between. In nucleotides, the CDR3 is TGCGCCAGCAGCTTGAACGGCCTAGCGTATACAGATACGCAGTATTTT. Translating gives CASSLNGLAYTDTQYF.

The chain links TRBV7-8 to TRBJ1-5; D is uncertain. Germline CDR1 reads SGHVS; CDR2 reads FQNEAQ. V was shortened by 2 bases and J by 5 bases, with 16 bases between the two germline ends. This CDR3 has 16 residues. The CDR3 nucleotides are TGTGCCAGCAGCTTAAGGGCAGGCCCCATGGATCAGCCCCAGCATTTT. It translates to CASSLRAGPMDQPQHF.

The rearrangement links TRBV19 to TRBJ2-5, with 7 bases that match TRBD1. The CDR3 is 14 amino acids. J was trimmed by 2 bases and V by 5 bases; bases with no gene match: 5. Germline assignment: CDR1 LNHDA and CDR2 SQIVND (reference sequence). CDR3 DNA sequence: TGTGCCAGTAGTTTTCAGGGGGTTCAAGAGACCCAGTACTTC. It yields the protein CASSFQGVQETQYF.

The V call is TRBV11-3, the J call TRBJ2-3; D gene ambiguous. The V and J ends lost 1 base and 6 bases respectively, with 20 bases between them. CDR3 length: 17 residues. From germline, CDR1 is SGHNT and CDR2 YENEEA. The CDR3: CASSLGGARSLRDTQYF. CDR3 in DNA: TGTGCCAGCAGCTTAGGTGGAGCGCGCAGCCTACGGGATACGCAGTATTTT. Using reference TRBV11-3 and TRBJ2-3 for the parts outside the CDR3, the full variable domain is EAGVVQSPRYKIIEKKQPVAFWCNPISGHNTLYWYLQNLGQGPELLIRYENEEAVDDSQLPKDRFSAERLKGVDSTLKIQPAELGDSAVYLCASSLGGARSLRDTQYFGPGTRLTVL.

This rearrangement joins TRBV28 to TRBJ1-5, with TRBD1 matching over 12 bases. Germline V gene lookup returns CDR1 MDHEN and CDR2 SYDVKM. Germline trimming cut 6 bases from V and 11 bases from J; bases unmatched to any gene: 14. The length of the CDR3 is 16 residues. CDR3 bases: TGTGCCAGCAGCCACCTTCCCGGGACAGGGGGCACCTCCCAGCATTTT. The encoded protein is CASSHLPGTGGTSQHF.

The chain carries TRBV7-9 and TRBJ2-1; TRBD2 matches at 11 bases. The V gene end was trimmed by 2 bases and the J gene end by 16 bases; junction bases not matched to a gene: 13. Germline-derived CDR1 and CDR2 are SEHNR and FQNEAQ (reference sequence). The CDR3 contains 15 residues. In DNA, the CDR3 is TGTGCCAGCAGCTTATATCCCTCAGGACTAGCGGGTATCTTCTTC. Translated: CASSLYPSGLAGIFF.

The chain combines TRBV4-2 with TRBJ2-1, with D uncertain. CDR3 size: 13 residues. Germline values: CDR1 LGHNA, CDR2 YNFKEQ. Trimming took 0 bases from V and 9 from J, leaving 9 bases between them. CDR3: CASSQDYRSEQFF. In DNA form, the CDR3 reads TGTGCCAGCAGCCAAGATTATCGAAGTGAGCAGTTCTTC.

V usage is TRBV6-4 and J usage is TRBJ2-2; the D gene is possibly TRBD1 (5 bases). The CDR3 totals 14 residues. V dropped 6 bases and J dropped 6 bases, with 14 bases sitting between them. Germline lookup yields CDR1 MRHNA and CDR2 SNTAGT. The CDR3 DNA sequence: TGTGCCAGCAGAAGTGACCAAGGGGCCGGGGAGCTGTTTTTT. This codes for CASRSDQGAGELFF.

V is TRBV3-1 (or the pseudogene TRBV3-2) and J is TRBJ2-2; no clear D. This CDR3 is built from 11 residues. CDR1 is LGHDT, CDR2 YNNKEL, per germline (reference sequence). V was trimmed by 1 base and J by 6 bases, leaving 0 bases between them. The CDR3 DNA reads TGTGCCAGCAGCCAAGCCGGGGAGCTGTTTTTT. Its protein product is CASSQAGELFF.

V and J are TRBV5-6 and TRBJ2-7; TRBD1 aligns across 7 bases. The CDR3 is 16 residues long. Per the germline V gene, CDR1 is SGHDT and CDR2 is YYEEEE. V was pared by 2 bases and J by 5 bases, with 13 bases of the junction left unmatched. CDR3 sequence: CASSLVWSGGVNEQYF. The CDR3 region has the DNA TGTGCCAGCAGCTTAGTCTGGTCAGGGGGAGTAAACGAGCAGTACTTC.

The rearrangement joins TRBV2 to TRBJ2-7; D is possibly TRBD1 (7 bases). The V gene's germline CDR1 is SNHLY and CDR2 FYNNEI. V lost 1 base to trimming and J lost 4 bases, with 11 bases between them. This CDR3 comprises 14 residues. The CDR3 sequence is CASSEGRGAYEQYF. The CDR3 DNA is TGTGCCAGCAGTGAAGGCAGGGGGGCATACGAGCAGTACTTC.

The chain employs TRBV10-2 and TRBJ2-5; TRBD2 matches 11 bases. Germline CDR1 reads WSHSY; CDR2 reads SAAADI. Germline trimming cut 10 bases from V and 6 bases from J; bases unmatched to any gene: 13. The CDR3 has 15 residues. This chain's CDR3 is CATDSGLAGAKTQYF. For the CDR3, the DNA is TGCGCCACCGATTCTGGACTAGCGGGCGCGAAGACCCAGTACTTC.